The 27 T cell receptor beta chains reported below all come from one sample, sequenced in a study of T cell responses to AZD1222 COVID-19 vaccine. The repertoire was sequenced with immunoSEQ multiplex PCR; TCRdb's copy has only in-frame clones and lacks some. The sample contains around 210,000 clones, about 94% of which appear only once. The sample was peripheral blood, taken 28 days after the second dose of the MenACWY control vaccine. The receptors originated from an adult who received the MenACWY meningococcal vaccine as a control.

The gene calls are TRBV3-1 (or the pseudogene TRBV3-2) and TRBJ1-2; TRBD1 matches 7 bases. The ends lost 1 base at V and 2 bases at J; junction bases unmatched: 4. The CDR3 spans 15 residues. Germline assignment: CDR1 LGHDT and CDR2 YNNKEL (reference sequence). CDR3 residues: CASSQGNRGNYGYTF. The CDR3 DNA is TGTGCCAGCAGCCAAGGAAACAGGGGCAACTATGGCTACACCTTC.

A single count supports this clone. This chain joins TRBV11-2 and TRBJ2-7, with a tentative D call TRBD1 (6 bases). Germline-derived CDR1 and CDR2 are SGHAT and FQNNGV. The CDR3 consists of 15 residues. V was trimmed by 2 bases and J by 3 bases, leaving 14 bases between them. CDR3 sequence: CASSLQEGRGYEQYF. Written as DNA, the CDR3 is TGTGCCAGCAGCTTACAAGAAGGCAGGGGCTACGAGCAGTACTTC.

The J gene is TRBJ2-7, the V gene TRBV28; either TRBD1 or TRBD2 may supply D (5 bases each). The V gene lost 5 bases and the J gene lost 3 bases, with 14 bases spanning the gap. From germline, CDR1 is MDHEN and CDR2 SYDVKM. This CDR3 region has 14 residues. The CDR3 nucleotides read TGTGCCAGCAGTCATCACCGGGACCGCTACGAGCAGTACTTC. Encoded protein: CASSHHRDRYEQYF.

This chain uses TRBV7-6 with TRBJ2-1, with unresolved D. Germline V gene lookup returns CDR1 SGHVS and CDR2 FNYEAQ. The V end was cut by 5 bases, the J end by 6 bases, with 5 bases between. The CDR3 covers 11 residues. The CDR3 loop is CASSPTNEQFF. As DNA, the CDR3 is TGTGCCAGCAGCCCTACCAATGAGCAGTTCTTC.

V and J are TRBV28 and TRBJ2-7; possible D gene TRBD2, 6 bases. The CDR3 has 14 amino acids. Looked up from germline, CDR1 is MDHEN and CDR2 is SYDVKM. Trimming pared 7 bases from V and 6 bases from J, leaving 19 bases between. This CDR3 is CASTLGSRGFEQYF. CDR3 sequence (DNA): TGTGCCAGCACCCTCGGATCGCGGGGTTTCGAGCAGTACTTC.

The chain has TRBV6-5 and TRBJ2-7; weak D call: TRBD1 (5 bases). Trimming shortened V by 6 bases and J by 4 bases, and 19 bases separated the two germline ends. The germline gives CDR1 MNHEY, CDR2 SVGAGI. The CDR3 has 15 amino acids. CDR3 residues: CASRAVPGMGYEQYF. The CDR3 bases are TGTGCCAGCAGGGCCGTCCCAGGGATGGGATACGAGCAGTACTTC.

The chain recombines TRBV4-2 with TRBJ1-2; 7 bases align to TRBD1. CDR3 length: 14 residues. CDR1 and CDR2 (germline): LGHNA, YNFKEQ. V was pared by 2 bases and J by 8 bases, with 8 bases of the junction left unmatched. CDR3 residues: CASSQFTTGDGYTF. The CDR3 DNA reads TGTGCCAGCAGCCAATTCACAACAGGGGACGGCTACACCTTC.

This chain uses TRBV5-4 with TRBJ2-1; D unclear. Trimming shortened V by 3 bases and J by 4 bases, and 20 bases separated the two germline ends. The CDR3 covers 17 residues. CDR1 and CDR2 from the germline V gene are SGHNT and YYREEE (reference sequence). CDR3 sequence (DNA): TGTGCCAGCAGCTCCGAGGTGGTCCCTCTATATTACAATGAGCAGTTCTTC. Translated: CASSSEVVPLYYNEQFF.

The gene calls are TRBV7-9 and TRBJ2-1; no clear D. V lost 4 bases and J lost 8, with 12 bases in between. From germline, CDR1 is SEHNR and CDR2 FQNEAQ (reference sequence). The CDR3 totals 13 residues. In DNA, the CDR3 is TGTGCCAGCAGCTCTTACCCCCGTGATGAGCAGTTCTTC. It encodes CASSSYPRDEQFF.

The rearrangement joins TRBV6-5 to TRBJ1-1; tentatively, D is TRBD1 (5 bases). Germline loops: CDR1 MNHEY, CDR2 SVGAGI. CDR3 length: 13 amino acids. The CDR3 nucleotides read TGTTCCTCCTCGGGGGGAGGGCGGACTGAAGCTTTCTTT. Its translation: CSSSGGGRTEAFF.

Details on this clone: Germline is not matched at one junction end, which may reflect a read error. The chain recombines TRBV7-7 with TRBJ2-3; TRBD1 or TRBD2 may be the D gene (5 bases each). CDR1 and CDR2 (germline): SSHAT, FNYEAQ (reference sequence). The CDR3 runs 13 residues. The chain's CDR3 is CASSSVWGDTQYF. The DNA of the CDR3 is TGTGCTAGCAGCTCCGTCTGGGGGGATACGCAGTATTTT.

The V and J genes are TRBV10-3 and TRBJ1-2; 7 bases are shared with TRBD1. CDR1 is ENHRY and CDR2 is SYGVKD in the germline V gene. The J segment lost 2 bases and the V segment lost 2 bases, leaving 5 bases of the junction unmatched. This CDR3 spans 15 amino acids. CDR3 sequence reads: CAISERGQENYGYTF. CDR3 nucleotide sequence: TGTGCCATCAGTGAGAGGGGGCAGGAGAACTATGGCTACACCTTC.

This clone was recorded once. The J gene is TRBJ1-4, the V gene TRBV7-3; D is unclear. This CDR3 has 15 residues. Germline CDR1 reads SGHTA; CDR2 reads FQGTGA. V lost 5 bases and J lost 2, with 12 bases in between. The CDR3 DNA reads as TGTGCCAGCAGCAAGGACGGTGGCACTAATGAAAAACTGTTTTTT. Translation: CASSKDGGTNEKLFF.

The chain carries TRBV19 and TRBJ2-1; D is undetermined. The germline V and J ends were trimmed by 5 bases and 7 bases, with 12 bases remaining between them. The CDR3 has 13 residues. The germline V gene has CDR1 LNHDA and CDR2 SQIVND (reference sequence). The CDR3: CASSPALGNEQFF. CDR3 coding DNA: TGTGCCAGTAGTCCGGCTTTGGGGAATGAGCAGTTCTTC.

This chain joins TRBV7-9 and TRBJ1-2; 9 bases are a match to TRBD1. The junction had 4 bases not matched to a gene; V was cut back by 1 base and J by 4 bases. The CDR3 is 15 residues long. Germline CDR1 reads SEHNR; CDR2 reads FQNEAQ (reference sequence). CDR3 loop: CASSLGAQGAYGYTF. The CDR3 region has the DNA TGTGCCAGCAGCTTAGGAGCACAGGGGGCCTATGGCTACACCTTC.

In this sample, this clone turned up once. CDR3 loop: CAWGTAYGYTF. In DNA, the CDR3 is TGTGCCTGGGGGACTGCGTATGGCTACACCTTC. This chain joins TRBV30 and TRBJ1-2; maybe TRBD1 (5 bases). Germline V CDR1 and CDR2: GTSNPN, SVGIG (reference sequence). The CDR3 covers 11 residues. The V and J ends lost 5 bases and 5 bases respectively, with 9 bases between them.

The chain carries TRBV4-2 and TRBJ1-5; D is ambiguous. Germline V gene lookup returns CDR1 LGHNA and CDR2 YNFKEQ. The CDR3 runs to 13 residues. Trimming took 1 base from V and 6 from J, leaving 7 bases between them. The CDR3 nucleotides are TGTGCCAGCAGCCAAGGTCTTTTTCAGCCCCAGCATTTT. The encoded protein is CASSQGLFQPQHF.

The V and J genes are TRBV5-4 and TRBJ1-3; TRBD1 agrees at 12 bases. This CDR3 has 17 amino acids. Germline CDR1 is SGHNT and CDR2 is YYREEE (reference sequence). J gave up 4 bases and V 2 bases, and 7 bases lay outside the gene matches. CDR3 in DNA: TGTGCCAGCAGCTTTTTGGGACAGGGGGCATCAGGAAACACCATATATTTT. Protein: CASSFLGQGASGNTIYF.

The V gene is TRBV3-1 (or the pseudogene TRBV3-2), the J gene TRBJ2-5; D is uncertain. The germline V and J ends were trimmed by 0 bases and 6 bases, with 5 bases remaining between them. The CDR3 covers 12 residues. Germline CDR1 LGHDT, CDR2 YNNKEL (reference sequence). The CDR3 nucleotides are TGTGCCAGCAGCCAAGAATGGAAGACCCAGTACTTC. The encoded protein is CASSQEWKTQYF.

The gene calls are TRBV3-1 (or the pseudogene TRBV3-2) and TRBJ1-1; weak D call: TRBD1 (5 bases). The V end was cut by 4 bases, the J end by 11 bases, with 17 bases between. This CDR3 region has 13 residues. CDR1 LGHDT and CDR2 YNNKEL come from the germline V gene (reference sequence). The CDR3 DNA is TGTGCCAGCAGCCTCCCGGACGGGACCGGGGCTTTCTTT. This sequence encodes CASSLPDGTGAFF.

The V call is TRBV30, the J call TRBJ2-7; D is undetermined. The CDR3 is 12 residues long. Trimming took off 2 bases at V and 0 bases at J, with 5 bases between the two ends. Germline assignment: CDR1 GTSNPN and CDR2 SVGIG (reference sequence). The CDR3 nucleotides are TGTGCCTGGAGTTTGAGCTCCTACGAGCAGTACTTC. It encodes CAWSLSSYEQYF.

The rearrangement links TRBV27 to TRBJ2-7, with unresolved D. This CDR3 region has 12 residues. Trimming cost V 3 bases and J 6 bases, with 9 bases left between them. The germline gives CDR1 MNHEY, CDR2 SMNVEV (reference sequence). The CDR3 is CASSFWGREQYF. CDR3 sequence (DNA): TGTGCCAGCAGTTTCTGGGGTCGCGAGCAGTACTTC.

This clone was detected only a few times. V and J are TRBV6-5 and TRBJ2-1; D perhaps matches TRBD2 (7 bases). This CDR3 has 14 amino acids. The V and J ends lost 7 bases and 7 bases respectively, with 17 bases between them. Germline CDR1 is MNHEY and CDR2 is SVGAGI. The CDR3 nucleotides read TGTGCCAGCATTCAGGGAGGGGGGAGGAATGAGCAGTTCTTC. It is translated as CASIQGGGRNEQFF.

Comment on this clone: The sample contains more than one DNA sequence encoding this CDR3. J is TRBJ2-2 and V is TRBV6-5, with D uncertain. CDR1 is MNHEY, CDR2 SVGAGI, per germline. CDR3 length: 15 residues. V was pared by 3 bases and J by 2 bases, with 10 bases between. DNA for the CDR3: TGTGCCAGCAGTTATGGTGGTGGAAACACCGGGGAGCTGTTTTTT. Translated, it gives CASSYGGGNTGELFF.

This chain links TRBV24-1 with TRBJ1-2, with TRBD1 matching 7 bases. The CDR3 has 14 amino acids. Germline CDR1 and CDR2: KGHDR and SFDVKD. After removal of 3 bases from V and 8 bases from J, the junction contained 8 bases not matched to a gene. The CDR3 protein is CATSDTDRIRGYTF. The DNA for the CDR3 is TGTGCCACCAGTGATACGGACAGGATTCGGGGCTACACCTTC.

This clone has a handful of counts. The chain links TRBV7-9 to TRBJ1-3, with no clear D. Germline CDR1 and CDR2: SEHNR and FQNEAQ (reference sequence). The CDR3 contains 12 residues. The V end lost 0 bases, the J end lost 4 bases, and 1 base lay between the germline ends. The CDR3 region has the DNA TGTGCCAGCAGCTTAGCCGGAAACACCATATATTTT. This sequence encodes CASSLAGNTIYF.

This sequence joins TRBV30 and TRBJ2-7; perhaps D is TRBD1 or TRBD2 (5 bases each). This CDR3 comprises 16 residues. CDR1 is GTSNPN, CDR2 SVGIG, per germline (reference sequence). Trimming shortened V by 0 bases and J by 5 bases, and 20 bases separated the two germline ends. The CDR3 is CAWSVTLGPVGHEQYF. The CDR3 DNA sequence: TGTGCCTGGAGTGTAACGTTGGGACCCGTCGGTCACGAGCAGTACTTC.